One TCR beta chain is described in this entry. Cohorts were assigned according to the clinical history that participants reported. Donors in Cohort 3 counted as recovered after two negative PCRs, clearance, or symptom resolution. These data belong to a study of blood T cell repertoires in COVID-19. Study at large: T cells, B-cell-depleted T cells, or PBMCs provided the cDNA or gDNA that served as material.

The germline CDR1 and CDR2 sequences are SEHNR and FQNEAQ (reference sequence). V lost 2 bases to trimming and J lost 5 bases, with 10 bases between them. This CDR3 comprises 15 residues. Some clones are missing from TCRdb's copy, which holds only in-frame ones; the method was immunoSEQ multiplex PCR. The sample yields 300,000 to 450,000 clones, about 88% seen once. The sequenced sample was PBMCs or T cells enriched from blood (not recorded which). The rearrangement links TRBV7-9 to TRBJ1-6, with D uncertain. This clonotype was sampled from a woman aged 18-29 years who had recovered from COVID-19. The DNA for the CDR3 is TGTGCCAGCAGCTTAACTCAGGCGCATAATTCACCCCTCCACTTT. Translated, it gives CASSLTQAHNSPLHF.